The TCR beta chain described here comes from a study of blood T cell repertoires in COVID-19. While infection was still active, Seattle patients were enrolled and then followed longitudinally. The CDR3 length is 12 residues. The repertoire was sequenced with immunoSEQ multiplex PCR; TCRdb's copy has only in-frame clones and lacks some. Among some 49,000 clones listed, 80% to 95% were seen once. The chain uses TRBV12-2 and TRBJ2-1; TRBD2, the table's D call, was not compared with the DNA. TRBV12-2 is listed as a pseudogene. The source material was peripheral blood. The origin of this receptor is a man in his 60s with COVID-19, enrolled during active disease. In DNA, the CDR3 is TGTGCAAGTCGCCTCATAGCTAATGAGCAGTTCTTC. The encoded protein is CASRLIANEQFF.